A selection of T cell receptor beta chains follows, all from one sample in a study of regulatory dendritic cells for organ transplantation. Generated by immunoSEQ multiplex PCR, the TCRdb table keeps only in-frame clones and is missing some. The sample contains 20,000 to 25,000 clones, about 70% of which appear only once. Sample: memory CD4+ T cells from blood. The receptor source for this set is a human donor in good health. Both conserved end residues are part of each CDR3. Each record gives: CDR3 protein, CDR3 DNA, D gene, J gene, clone size, V gene. D genes are given only for firm matches. Some rows mark clone size as missing; the rest say once, few, many or name a class of expanded clone.

cdr3_aa: CASSQGIRWRAENTGELFF
cdr3_nt: TGCGCCAGCAGCCAAGGGATTCGTTGGCGGGCGGAAAACACCGGGGAGCTGTTTTTT
d_call: NA
j_call: TRBJ2-2
clone_size: NA
v_call: TRBV4-3

cdr3_aa: CASSIGGGAYGYTF
cdr3_nt: TGTGCCAGTAGTATAGGCGGGGGCGCCTATGGCTACACCTTC
d_call: NA
j_call: TRBJ1-2
clone_size: few
v_call: TRBV19

cdr3_aa: CASSLSGRGRSNEQFF
cdr3_nt: TGTGCCAGCAGCCTATCTGGACGGGGGAGATCCAATGAGCAGTTCTTC
d_call: NA
j_call: TRBJ2-1
clone_size: few
v_call: TRBV7-9

cdr3_aa: CASSIMSRVGQPQHF
cdr3_nt: TGTGCCAGTAGTATTATGTCCAGGGTAGGGCAGCCCCAGCATTTT
d_call: NA
j_call: TRBJ1-5
clone_size: NA
v_call: TRBV19

cdr3_aa: CASSIFRTGVTHEQYF
cdr3_nt: TGTGCCAGTAGTATATTCAGGACAGGGGTTACCCACGAGCAGTACTTC
d_call: TRBD1
j_call: TRBJ2-7
clone_size: NA
v_call: TRBV19

cdr3_aa: CASSEGTGDQPQHF
cdr3_nt: TGTGCCAGCAGTGAAGGGACAGGGGATCAGCCCCAGCATTTT
d_call: TRBD1
j_call: TRBJ1-5
clone_size: NA
v_call: TRBV6-1

cdr3_aa: CASSMAGSKETQYF
cdr3_nt: TGTGCCAGTAGTATGGCAGGGTCAAAAGAGACCCAGTACTTC
d_call: NA
j_call: TRBJ2-5
clone_size: NA
v_call: TRBV19

cdr3_aa: CSVIRQGTDTQYF
cdr3_nt: TGCAGCGTAATTCGACAGGGGACAGATACGCAGTATTTT
d_call: TRBD1
j_call: TRBJ2-3
clone_size: NA
v_call: TRBV29-1

cdr3_aa: CASSTGQGREEKLFF
cdr3_nt: TGTGCCAGCTCAACGGGACAGGGAAGAGAAGAAAAACTGTTTTTT
d_call: TRBD1
j_call: TRBJ1-4
clone_size: NA
v_call: TRBV18

cdr3_aa: CASSLGTGPSGNTIYF
cdr3_nt: TGTGCCAGCAGCTTGGGGACTGGACCCTCTGGAAACACCATATATTTT
d_call: NA
j_call: TRBJ1-3
clone_size: once
v_call: TRBV5-8

cdr3_aa: CASSQLLAVVGTDTQYF
cdr3_nt: TGCGCCAGCAGCCAATTACTAGCGGTTGTTGGAACAGATACGCAGTATTTT
d_call: TRBD2
j_call: TRBJ2-3
clone_size: NA
v_call: TRBV4-1

cdr3_aa: CATLPGQGIRSGRGRAFF
cdr3_nt: TGTGCCACCCTTCCCGGACAGGGAATACGATCGGGGAGGGGTCGAGCTTTCTTT
d_call: TRBD1
j_call: TRBJ1-1
clone_size: NA
v_call: TRBV19

cdr3_aa: CASSVDITGDQPQHF
cdr3_nt: TGTGCCAGCAGCGTAGATATAACAGGGGATCAGCCCCAGCATTTT
d_call: TRBD1
j_call: TRBJ1-5
clone_size: NA
v_call: TRBV9

cdr3_aa: CASRGQGRTEAFF
cdr3_nt: TGCGCCAGCAGAGGACAGGGTCGGACTGAAGCTTTCTTT
d_call: TRBD1
j_call: TRBJ1-1
clone_size: once
v_call: TRBV4-1

cdr3_aa: CASSSGTGGSYF
cdr3_nt: TGTGCCAGCAGTAGCGGGACAGGGGGTTCGTACTTC
d_call: TRBD1
j_call: TRBJ2-4
clone_size: NA
v_call: TRBV28

cdr3_aa: CASSQDLGTSGGKSSYNEQFF
cdr3_nt: TGCGCCAGCAGCCAAGACCTCGGGACTAGCGGGGGCAAGAGCTCCTACAATGAGCAGTTCTTC
d_call: TRBD2
j_call: TRBJ2-1
clone_size: once
v_call: TRBV4-1

cdr3_aa: CASRPGIQETQYF
cdr3_nt: TGTGCCAGCAGGCCCGGGATCCAAGAGACCCAGTACTTC
d_call: NA
j_call: TRBJ2-5
clone_size: NA
v_call: TRBV5-5

cdr3_aa: CASSEARQGGYEQYF
cdr3_nt: TGTGCCAGCAGTGAAGCCCGACAGGGGGGCTACGAGCAGTACTTC
d_call: TRBD1
j_call: TRBJ2-7
clone_size: few
v_call: TRBV2

cdr3_aa: CASSPRTGLFYEQYF
cdr3_nt: TGTGCCAGCAGTCCACGGACAGGGCTTTTTTACGAGCAGTACTTC
d_call: TRBD1
j_call: TRBJ2-7
clone_size: once
v_call: TRBV27

cdr3_aa: CASSEYSRGANGYTF
cdr3_nt: TGTGCCAGCAGTGAATACAGCAGGGGGGCTAATGGCTACACCTTC
d_call: TRBD1
j_call: TRBJ1-2
clone_size: NA
v_call: TRBV25-1

cdr3_aa: CATRGGQSNQPQHF
cdr3_nt: TGTGCCACCCGGGGGGGACAGAGCAATCAGCCCCAGCATTTT
d_call: TRBD1
j_call: TRBJ1-5
clone_size: NA
v_call: TRBV10-3

cdr3_aa: CASSLARGGSETQYF
cdr3_nt: TGTGCCAGCAGCTTAGCTAGGGGAGGGTCAGAGACCCAGTACTTC
d_call: TRBD2
j_call: TRBJ2-5
clone_size: few
v_call: TRBV7-8

cdr3_aa: CASSLEGLRSPLHF
cdr3_nt: TGCGCCAGCAGCTTGGAGGGGTTGAGGTCACCCCTCCACTTT
d_call: NA
j_call: TRBJ1-6
clone_size: NA
v_call: TRBV5-1

cdr3_aa: CASSYRGPTEAFF
cdr3_nt: TGCGCCAGCAGCTACCGGGGTCCCACTGAAGCTTTCTTT
d_call: NA
j_call: TRBJ1-1
clone_size: NA
v_call: TRBV5-1

cdr3_aa: CASSFGFGQGNTEAFF
cdr3_nt: TGCGCCAGCAGCTTTGGTTTCGGACAGGGGAACACTGAAGCTTTCTTT
d_call: TRBD1
j_call: TRBJ1-1
clone_size: once
v_call: TRBV5-1

cdr3_aa: CASSQGRGGQGDTQYF
cdr3_nt: TGTGCCAGCAGCCAAGGCCGGGGGGGCCAGGGAGATACGCAGTATTTT
d_call: TRBD2
j_call: TRBJ2-3
clone_size: few
v_call: TRBV4-2

cdr3_aa: CASSQVFLAGGPGETQYF
cdr3_nt: TGCGCCAGCAGCCAAGTGTTCCTAGCGGGGGGGCCTGGAGAGACCCAGTACTTC
d_call: TRBD2
j_call: TRBJ2-5
clone_size: NA
v_call: TRBV4-3

cdr3_aa: CASSLERYNEQFF
cdr3_nt: TGTGCCAGCAGCTTAGAGCGGTACAATGAGCAGTTCTTC
d_call: NA
j_call: TRBJ2-1
clone_size: few
v_call: TRBV11-1

cdr3_aa: CASNDFSIRGNTEAFF
cdr3_nt: TGTGCCAGCAATGACTTCTCGATCCGGGGGAACACTGAAGCTTTCTTT
d_call: NA
j_call: TRBJ1-1
clone_size: NA
v_call: TRBV6-1

cdr3_aa: CASRPLPGTGVGTEAFF
cdr3_nt: TGTGCCAGCAGGCCCCTTCCGGGGACAGGGGTAGGCACTGAAGCTTTCTTT
d_call: TRBD1
j_call: TRBJ1-1
clone_size: NA
v_call: TRBV5-5

cdr3_aa: CASSTGNRGSSYEQYF
cdr3_nt: TGTGCCAGTAGTACAGGGAACAGGGGAAGCTCCTACGAGCAGTACTTC
d_call: TRBD1
j_call: TRBJ2-7
clone_size: NA
v_call: TRBV19

cdr3_aa: CASSLISGRYTEAFF
cdr3_nt: TGTGCCAGCAGCTTAATCTCAGGGAGGTACACTGAAGCTTTCTTT
d_call: NA
j_call: TRBJ1-1
clone_size: NA
v_call: TRBV7-2

cdr3_aa: CASSLLDGGGSYNEQFF
cdr3_nt: TGTGCCAGCAGCCTCCTGGACGGCGGGGGCTCCTACAATGAGCAGTTCTTC
d_call: TRBD2
j_call: TRBJ2-1
clone_size: NA
v_call: TRBV5-5

cdr3_aa: CASRIWDRGENIQYF
cdr3_nt: TGTGCCAGCAGAATCTGGGACAGGGGCGAAAACATTCAGTACTTC
d_call: NA
j_call: TRBJ2-4
clone_size: NA
v_call: TRBV21-1

cdr3_aa: CASRAGQGNSPLHF
cdr3_nt: TGCGCCAGCAGGGCCGGACAGGGGAATTCACCCCTCCACTTT
d_call: TRBD1
j_call: TRBJ1-6
clone_size: few
v_call: TRBV5-1

cdr3_aa: CASISSGSQAFF
cdr3_nt: TGTGCCAGCATTTCGTCAGGCTCTCAAGCTTTCTTT
d_call: NA
j_call: TRBJ1-1
clone_size: medium-sized
v_call: TRBV6-5

cdr3_aa: CASSLTGGGEKLFF
cdr3_nt: TGCGCCAGCAGCTTGACAGGGGGTGGCGAAAAACTGTTTTTT
d_call: TRBD1
j_call: TRBJ1-4
clone_size: NA
v_call: TRBV5-1

cdr3_aa: CASSLGLGSNTDTQYF
cdr3_nt: TGTGCCAGCAGCTTAGGTCTGGGCTCAAACACAGATACGCAGTATTTT
d_call: NA
j_call: TRBJ2-3
clone_size: NA
v_call: TRBV7-9

cdr3_aa: CASSLYGGNYGYTF
cdr3_nt: TGTGCCAGCAGCTTATATGGAGGGAACTATGGCTACACCTTC
d_call: NA
j_call: TRBJ1-2
clone_size: few
v_call: TRBV7-3

cdr3_aa: CASTTGGGTGELFF
cdr3_nt: TGTGCCAGCACGACAGGGGGCGGGACCGGGGAGCTGTTTTTT
d_call: TRBD1
j_call: TRBJ2-2
clone_size: NA
v_call: TRBV6-1

cdr3_aa: CASSSLPPGLSSYNEQFF
cdr3_nt: TGCGCCAGCAGCTCCCTTCCCCCGGGGTTGAGCTCCTACAATGAGCAGTTCTTC
d_call: NA
j_call: TRBJ2-1
clone_size: few
v_call: TRBV5-1

cdr3_aa: CASSKDHPNAEGNQPQHF
cdr3_nt: TGTGCCAGCAGCAAAGACCACCCGAATGCCGAGGGCAATCAGCCCCAGCATTTT
d_call: NA
j_call: TRBJ1-5
clone_size: NA
v_call: TRBV21-1

cdr3_aa: CASSLDRPTDTQYF
cdr3_nt: TGTGCCAGCAGCTTGGACAGGCCCACAGATACGCAGTATTTT
d_call: NA
j_call: TRBJ2-3
clone_size: NA
v_call: TRBV5-5

cdr3_aa: CAISPWGTGGSGTEAFF
cdr3_nt: TGTGCCATCAGCCCTTGGGGGACAGGGGGTTCCGGCACTGAAGCTTTCTTT
d_call: TRBD1
j_call: TRBJ1-1
clone_size: NA
v_call: TRBV10-3

cdr3_aa: CASSYGGQGNTGELFF
cdr3_nt: TGCGCCAGCAGCTACGGAGGGCAGGGGAACACCGGGGAGCTGTTTTTT
d_call: NA
j_call: TRBJ2-2
clone_size: NA
v_call: TRBV5-1

cdr3_aa: CASSLEPGNTEAFF
cdr3_nt: TGTGCCAGCAGCTTGGAGCCGGGGAACACTGAAGCTTTCTTT
d_call: NA
j_call: TRBJ1-1
clone_size: NA
v_call: TRBV5-5

cdr3_aa: CASSLGYRSTEAFF
cdr3_nt: TGTGCCAGCAGCTTAGGGTACAGGTCTACTGAAGCTTTCTTT
d_call: NA
j_call: TRBJ1-1
clone_size: NA
v_call: TRBV11-3

cdr3_aa: CASSIFGQEYYGYTF
cdr3_nt: TGTGCCAGTAGTATATTCGGACAGGAATACTATGGCTACACCTTC
d_call: TRBD1
j_call: TRBJ1-2
clone_size: NA
v_call: TRBV19

cdr3_aa: CASSPGLAGGHNEQFF
cdr3_nt: TGCGCCAGCAGCCCGGGACTAGCGGGGGGGCATAATGAGCAGTTCTTC
d_call: TRBD2
j_call: TRBJ2-1
clone_size: NA
v_call: TRBV4-1

cdr3_aa: CASSPPGAEGELFF
cdr3_nt: TGTGCCAGCAGCCCCCCAGGGGCCGAAGGGGAGCTGTTTTTT
d_call: NA
j_call: TRBJ2-2
clone_size: once
v_call: TRBV9

cdr3_aa: CASAKPEDRVSTDTQYF
cdr3_nt: TGCGCCAGCGCGAAGCCCGAGGACAGGGTGAGCACAGATACGCAGTATTTT
d_call: TRBD1
j_call: TRBJ2-3
clone_size: NA
v_call: TRBV10-2

cdr3_aa: CASSQEPIPTGELFF
cdr3_nt: TGCGCCAGCAGCCAAGAGCCTATACCCACCGGGGAGCTGTTTTTT
d_call: NA
j_call: TRBJ2-2
clone_size: NA
v_call: TRBV4-1

cdr3_aa: CASSITGNQPQHF
cdr3_nt: TGTGCCAGTAGTATTACGGGCAATCAGCCCCAGCATTTT
d_call: NA
j_call: TRBJ1-5
clone_size: NA
v_call: TRBV19

cdr3_aa: CASSQRQNSGNTIYF
cdr3_nt: TGTGCCAGCAGCCAGAGACAGAACTCTGGAAACACCATATATTTT
d_call: NA
j_call: TRBJ1-3
clone_size: once
v_call: TRBV14

cdr3_aa: CASSPLAGGSYEQYF
cdr3_nt: TGTGCCAGCAGCCCGCTAGCGGGGGGTTCCTACGAGCAGTACTTC
d_call: TRBD2
j_call: TRBJ2-7
clone_size: NA
v_call: TRBV5-6

cdr3_aa: CASSVPGQGYQPQHF
cdr3_nt: TGTGCCAGCAGCGTACCGGGACAGGGGTATCAACCCCAGCATTTT
d_call: TRBD1
j_call: TRBJ1-5
clone_size: NA
v_call: TRBV6-5

cdr3_aa: CASSLTSGGETQYF
cdr3_nt: TGTGCCAGCAGCTTGACTAGCGGGGGTGAGACCCAGTACTTC
d_call: TRBD2
j_call: TRBJ2-5
clone_size: NA
v_call: TRBV11-3